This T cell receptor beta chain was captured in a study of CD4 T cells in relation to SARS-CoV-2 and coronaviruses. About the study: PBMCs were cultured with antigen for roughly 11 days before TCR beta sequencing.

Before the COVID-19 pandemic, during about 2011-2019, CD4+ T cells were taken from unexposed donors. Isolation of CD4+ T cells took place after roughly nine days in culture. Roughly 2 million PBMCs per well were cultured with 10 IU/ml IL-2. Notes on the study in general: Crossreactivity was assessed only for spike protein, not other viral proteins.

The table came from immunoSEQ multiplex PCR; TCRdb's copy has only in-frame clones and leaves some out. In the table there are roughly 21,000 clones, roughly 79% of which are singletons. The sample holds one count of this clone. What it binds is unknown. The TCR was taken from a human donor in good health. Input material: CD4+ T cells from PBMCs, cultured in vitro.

The CDR3: CASKREAHNEQFF. The CDR3 DNA reads as TGTGCCAGCAAACGGGAGGCTCACAATGAGCAGTTCTTC. The chain recombines TRBV9 with TRBJ2-1, with 7 bases that match TRBD2. Unmatched junction bases numbered 5, after V lost 6 bases and J lost 5 bases. The CDR3 runs to 13 residues. Per the germline V gene, CDR1 is SGDLS and CDR2 is YYNGEE.